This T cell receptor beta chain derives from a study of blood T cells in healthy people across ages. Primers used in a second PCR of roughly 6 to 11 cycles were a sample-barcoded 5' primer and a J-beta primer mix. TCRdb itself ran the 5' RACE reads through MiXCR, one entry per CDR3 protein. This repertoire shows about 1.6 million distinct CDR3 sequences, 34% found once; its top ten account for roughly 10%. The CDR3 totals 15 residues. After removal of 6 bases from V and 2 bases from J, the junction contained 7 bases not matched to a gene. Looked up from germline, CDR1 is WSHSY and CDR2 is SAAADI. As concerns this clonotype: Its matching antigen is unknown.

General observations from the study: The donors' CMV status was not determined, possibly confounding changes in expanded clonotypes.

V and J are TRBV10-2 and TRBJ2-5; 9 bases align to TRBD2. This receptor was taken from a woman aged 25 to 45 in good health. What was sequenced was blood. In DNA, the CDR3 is TGCGCCAGCAGCAAAGCGGGGGGATTTCAAGAGACCCAGTACTTC. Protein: CASSKAGGFQETQYF.